This entry lists 9 T cell receptor beta chains sequenced from one sample in a study of blood T cell repertoires in COVID-19. TCRdb's copy holds only in-frame clones and misses some; the assay was immunoSEQ multiplex PCR. The repertoire includes approximately 47,000 clones, approximately 80% of them detected once, and 8.8% sits in the top ten. The sequenced material came from peripheral blood. Receptors originate from a man aged 55 to 70 with acute or convalescent COVID-19.

J is TRBJ2-7 and V is TRBV6-6; D is uncertain. V lost 2 bases and J lost 5, with 13 bases in between. The germline V gene has CDR1 MNHNY and CDR2 SVGAGI (reference sequence). The CDR3 sequence is 14 residues long. In DNA, the CDR3 is TGTGCCAGCAGTTACGGCGGCACCCCGGACGAGCAGTACTTC. It yields the protein CASSYGGTPDEQYF.

CDR3 DNA: TGTGCCAGCAGCTTAGGGCAGGATAATGAAAAACTGTTTTTT. Its translation: CASSLGQDNEKLFF. The chain uses TRBV7-9 and TRBJ1-4; D gene uncertain. CDR1 is SEHNR and CDR2 is FQNEAQ in the germline V gene (reference sequence). This CDR3 is 14 amino acids long. V shed 1 base and J shed 4 bases, with 7 bases lying between them.

The V and J genes are TRBV7-9 and TRBJ2-3, with D perhaps matching TRBD1 (6 bases). The CDR3 has 15 residues. Trimming removed 5 bases from V and 4 bases from J, with 16 bases in between. The germline gives CDR1 SEHNR, CDR2 FQNEAQ (reference sequence). The CDR3 sequence is CASSPWGRGSDTQYF. CDR3 nucleotides: TGTGCCAGCAGCCCCTGGGGCAGGGGATCAGATACGCAGTATTTT.

This clone was observed once. CDR3 loop: CASSQGQGAHEQYF. CDR3 nucleotides: TGTGCCAGCAGCCAGGGACAGGGGGCCCACGAGCAGTACTTC. This chain uses TRBV3-1 (or the pseudogene TRBV3-2) with TRBJ2-7, with 12 bases lining up with TRBD1. The CDR3 is made up of 14 amino acids. V was clipped by 3 bases and J by 5 bases; unmatched bases: 2. CDR1 LGHDT and CDR2 YNNKEL come from the germline V gene (reference sequence).

The chain combines TRBV29-1 with TRBJ1-2; weak D call: TRBD1 (6 bases). V gave up 1 base and J gave up 12 bases, with 18 bases separating them. Germline values: CDR1 SQVTM, CDR2 ANQGSEA. There are 13 residues in the CDR3. This chain's CDR3 is CSVEVGQGKENTF. The CDR3 DNA is TGCAGCGTTGAAGTTGGGCAGGGGAAGGAGAACACCTTC.

This chain joins TRBV19 and TRBJ2-5; the match to TRBD2 covers 7 bases. Germline V CDR1 and CDR2: LNHDA, SQIVND (reference sequence). The V gene end was trimmed by 0 bases and the J gene end by 1 base; junction bases not matched to a gene: 2. This CDR3 has 15 residues. The CDR3 region is CASSIDREGQETQYF. CDR3 nucleotides: TGTGCCAGTAGTATAGACAGGGAGGGCCAAGAGACCCAGTACTTC.

This rearrangement joins TRBV18 to TRBJ2-7, with unresolved D. CDR1 KGHSH and CDR2 LQKENI come from the germline V gene. CDR3 length equals 11 residues. V gave up 6 bases and J gave up 3 bases, with 6 bases separating them. The CDR3 is CASSPNYEQYF. The CDR3 DNA sequence: TGTGCCAGCTCCCCTAACTACGAGCAGTACTTC. The whole variable domain, remainder taken from reference TRBV18 and TRBJ2-7, is NAGVMQNPRHLVRRRGQEARLRCSPMKGHSHVYWYRQLPEEGLKFMVYLQKENIIDESGMPKERFSAEFPKEGPSILRIQQVVRGDSAAYFCASSPNYEQYFGPGTRLTVT.

This clone was counted a single time. The chain carries TRBV5-1 and TRBJ2-5; 9 bases agree with TRBD1. The CDR3 is 16 amino acids. Germline trimming cut 4 bases from V and 6 bases from J; bases unmatched to any gene: 13. CDR1 and CDR2 (germline): SGHRS, YFSETQ. CDR3 protein: CASSPNRDRVVQTQYF. In DNA form, the CDR3 reads TGCGCCAGCAGCCCAAACCGGGACAGGGTGGTGCAGACCCAGTACTTC.

J is TRBJ2-3 and V is TRBV7-9; TRBD2 matches 12 bases. The CDR3 sequence is 18 residues long. Germline values: CDR1 SEHNR, CDR2 FQNEAQ (reference sequence). The trim removed 5 bases at V and 2 bases at J, leaving 11 bases unmatched. Here the CDR3 reads CASSPHLTSGGNTDTQYF. CDR3 sequence (DNA): TGTGCCAGCAGCCCACACCTCACTAGCGGGGGGAACACAGATACGCAGTATTTT.